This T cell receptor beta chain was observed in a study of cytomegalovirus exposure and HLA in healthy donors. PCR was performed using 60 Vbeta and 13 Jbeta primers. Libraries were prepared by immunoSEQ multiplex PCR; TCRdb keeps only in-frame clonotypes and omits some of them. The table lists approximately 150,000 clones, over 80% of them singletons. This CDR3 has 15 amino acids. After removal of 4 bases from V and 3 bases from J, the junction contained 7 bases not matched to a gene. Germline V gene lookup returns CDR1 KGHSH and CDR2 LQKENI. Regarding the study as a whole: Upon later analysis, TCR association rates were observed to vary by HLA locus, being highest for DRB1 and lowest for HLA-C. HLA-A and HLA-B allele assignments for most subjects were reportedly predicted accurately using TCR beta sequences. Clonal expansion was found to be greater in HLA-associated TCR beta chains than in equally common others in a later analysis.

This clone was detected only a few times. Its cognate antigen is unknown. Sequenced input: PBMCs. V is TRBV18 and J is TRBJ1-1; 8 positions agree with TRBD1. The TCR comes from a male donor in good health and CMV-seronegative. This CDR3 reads CASSLTGAGDTEAFF. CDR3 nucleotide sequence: TGTGCCAGCTCACTGACAGGGGCCGGAGACACTGAAGCTTTCTTT.